The rows below give T cell receptor beta chains drawn from one sample of a study of beta chain features in type 1 diabetes. Sequencing used immunoSEQ multiplex PCR; TCRdb keeps in-frame clones, though not all of them. The table lists roughly 340,000 clones, roughly 13% of them singletons. Sequenced: naive CD4+ T cells from blood. The receptors come from a young woman with type 1 diabetes. Both conserved end residues are part of each CDR3. A D gene is named only where the DNA matches it firmly. Some rows have no size entry. The others give once, few or many, or a class for an expanded clone.

CDR3nt,CDR3aa,d_gene,abundance,j_gene,v_gene
TGTGCCAGCTCACCAGTTGGAGGGGTAAAAGGGGAGACCCAGTACTTC,CASSPVGGVKGETQYF,NA,few,TRBJ2-5,TRBV18
TGCGCCAGCAGCTCCCCTAGCGGGAGGGCCCGGTGGGAGCGTGAGCAGTTCTTC,CASSSPSGRARWEREQFF,TRBD2,NA,TRBJ2-1,TRBV5-1
TGTGCCAGCAGCAACGGGGTTGCATACACTGAAGCTTTCTTT,CASSNGVAYTEAFF,NA,NA,TRBJ1-1,TRBV7-2
TGTGCCAGCAAAAATAGCGGCACTAGCATGGTGGAGACCCAGTACTTC,CASKNSGTSMVETQYF,NA,NA,TRBJ2-5,TRBV11-2
TGTGCCACCAGCAAAGGACTAGCGGGAGGGCCGAGTAATGAGCAGTTCTTC,CATSKGLAGGPSNEQFF,TRBD2,few,TRBJ2-1,TRBV15
TGTGCCATCAGTGATACGAAACTCTACAATGAGCAGTTCTTC,CAISDTKLYNEQFF,NA,NA,TRBJ2-1,TRBV10-3
TGCAGCGTTGTCGCGGGGTTTAATGAAAAACTGTTTTTT,CSVVAGFNEKLFF,NA,few,TRBJ1-4,TRBV29-1
TGTGCCATCAATAAGGGAGATGAGCAGTTCTTC,CAINKGDEQFF,NA,few,TRBJ2-1,TRBV10-3
TGTGCCAGCAGCTTAGTCGGCGGGGAGCTGTTTTTT,CASSLVGGELFF,NA,few,TRBJ2-2,TRBV5-6
TGTGCCAGCAGTTTGTCCGGGAGACGAGGAGATACGCAGTATTTT,CASSLSGRRGDTQYF,NA,few,TRBJ2-3,TRBV28
TGTGCCAGCAGTCGGAGTAGACAGGGGATGAACACTGAAGCTTTCTTT,CASSRSRQGMNTEAFF,TRBD1,few,TRBJ1-1,TRBV6-4
TGTGCCAGCAGACAGGGGGTTCCAGATACGCAGTATTTT,CASRQGVPDTQYF,TRBD1,NA,TRBJ2-3,TRBV2
TGTGCCAGCAGCCTAGGGACTAGCGGGAGTAAGGAGCAGTTCTTC,CASSLGTSGSKEQFF,TRBD2,few,TRBJ2-1,TRBV7-3
TGTGCCAGCAGCTTCGTCGCGGCAGGGGGCCGGGGCAATGAGCAGTTCTTC,CASSFVAAGGRGNEQFF,TRBD1,NA,TRBJ2-1,TRBV5-4
TGTGCCAGCAGTATGGGGGCCCGGACTGAAGCTTTCTTT,CASSMGARTEAFF,NA,few,TRBJ1-1,TRBV27
TGTGCCAGCAGCTTATTACAGGGGGCTGGCTACACCTTC,CASSLLQGAGYTF,TRBD1,few,TRBJ1-2,TRBV7-9
TGTGCCAGCAGTTCCGGACTCCCCATCCAAGAGACCCAGTACTTC,CASSSGLPIQETQYF,NA,NA,TRBJ2-5,TRBV7-2
TGTGCCTGGAGGGCGGGACAGGGCGGTTATTATGGCTACACCTTC,CAWRAGQGGYYGYTF,TRBD1,few,TRBJ1-2,TRBV30
TGTGCCAGCAGCTTCTGGACAGGCTATGGCTACACCTTC,CASSFWTGYGYTF,TRBD1,NA,TRBJ1-2,TRBV7-9
TGTGCCTGGAGTCGGGGACTGAAAACCGGGGAGCTGTTTTTT,CAWSRGLKTGELFF,NA,NA,TRBJ2-2,TRBV30
TGTGCCAGCAGCGTCGCCCCGGCGGGGGGGCGAGGGGACAATGAGCAGTTCTTC,CASSVAPAGGRGDNEQFF,TRBD2,NA,TRBJ2-1,TRBV9
TGTGCCAGCAGTCCCGCCGGGCGGACAGGATGGGTGTCTTATGGCTACACCTTC,CASSPAGRTGWVSYGYTF,TRBD1,NA,TRBJ1-2,TRBV28
TGTGCCAGCAGCTACGGGACTGGCTCCTACAATGAGCAGTTCTTC,CASSYGTGSYNEQFF,NA,NA,TRBJ2-1,TRBV11-2
TGTGCCAGCAGCGCGGGGGGACAAGAGACCCAGTACTTC,CASSAGGQETQYF,TRBD2,NA,TRBJ2-5,TRBV9
TGTGCCAGCAGCCCCGCTTTGTACATACCCTACGAGCAGTACTTC,CASSPALYIPYEQYF,NA,few,TRBJ2-7,TRBV7-9
TGTGCCAGTAGTATCGGGCTAGCGGGGTACAATGAGCAGTTCTTC,CASSIGLAGYNEQFF,TRBD2,NA,TRBJ2-1,TRBV19
TGCAGCGTTGTACAGGGCTTCACAGATACGCAGTATTTT,CSVVQGFTDTQYF,NA,many,TRBJ2-3,TRBV29-1
TGTGCCAGCAGTTCGCCGTCCCTAAGATATGACAATGAGCAGTTCTTC,CASSSPSLRYDNEQFF,NA,NA,TRBJ2-1,TRBV27
TGTGCCAGCAGCCAAGATTGGCGGGGCGACCAGTATTTT,CASSQDWRGDQYF,NA,few,TRBJ2-3,TRBV4-2
TGTGCCAGCAGTGGGGACTCCTCACAAGAGACCCAGTACTTC,CASSGDSSQETQYF,NA,NA,TRBJ2-5,TRBV6-5
TGTGCCAGTACCCACTCAGGGGCCCGGGGCTATGGCTACACCTTC,CASTHSGARGYGYTF,NA,NA,TRBJ1-2,TRBV19
TGTGCCAGCAGTTGGATCTCTGGGGGCGGGTACGAGCAGTACTTC,CASSWISGGGYEQYF,NA,few,TRBJ2-7,TRBV6-5
TGTGCCAGCAGCTTTAGCGGGAGAAAAGAGACCCAGTACTTC,CASSFSGRKETQYF,TRBD2,NA,TRBJ2-5,TRBV7-2
TGCGCCAGCAGCTTGGCGGGATTCACAGATACGCAGTATTTT,CASSLAGFTDTQYF,NA,NA,TRBJ2-3,TRBV5-1
TGTGCCAGCAGCGTAGAGGCTAGCGGGGTTACAGATACGCAGTATTTT,CASSVEASGVTDTQYF,TRBD2,NA,TRBJ2-3,TRBV9
TGTGCCAGCAGCGTAGACCAGGGGAACACCGGGGAGCTGTTTTTT,CASSVDQGNTGELFF,NA,NA,TRBJ2-2,TRBV9
TGTGCCAGCGGAGGGGAATGGGGGGCCAACGTCCTGACTTTC,CASGGEWGANVLTF,NA,NA,TRBJ2-6,TRBV27
TGTGCCAGCAGCCTTCGCGGGGGCCGGGAGGGAGAGCAGTACTTC,CASSLRGGREGEQYF,TRBD2,few,TRBJ2-7,TRBV5-6
TGTGCCAGCAGCCCCAGATCTAGCACAGATACGCAGTATTTT,CASSPRSSTDTQYF,NA,NA,TRBJ2-3,TRBV13
TGTGCCAGCCCGTGGGCAATGGGTGATTACGAGCAGTACTTC,CASPWAMGDYEQYF,NA,few,TRBJ2-7,TRBV7-3
TGTGCCATCAGTGGGGGGGGAGGGCCCGAAGATACGCAGTATTTT,CAISGGGGPEDTQYF,TRBD2,NA,TRBJ2-3,TRBV10-3
TGTGCCAGCTCACCGGGACTAGAAGAGACCCAGTACTTC,CASSPGLEETQYF,TRBD2,NA,TRBJ2-5,TRBV18
TGTGCCAGCAGCTTCGTAGCGGGAGAATCGGGGAATGAGCAGTTCTTC,CASSFVAGESGNEQFF,TRBD2,few,TRBJ2-1,TRBV7-2
TGTGCCAGCAGTTTCCACTACGAGCAGTACTTC,CASSFHYEQYF,NA,few,TRBJ2-7,TRBV27
TGTGCCAGCTCATCCGGGACAGGGGATGGCTACACCTTC,CASSSGTGDGYTF,TRBD1,NA,TRBJ1-2,TRBV18
TGTGCCAGCAGCACGGCAGGGGGCAAGGAGACCCAGTACTTC,CASSTAGGKETQYF,TRBD1,few,TRBJ2-5,TRBV11-3
TGTGCCAGCAGTTTAGTGCCTTTTGGAAGGAGAGAAAACATTCAGTACTTC,CASSLVPFGRRENIQYF,NA,NA,TRBJ2-4,TRBV27
TGTGCCATCAGTGTCCTCGCCGGGGAGCTGTTTTTT,CAISVLAGELFF,NA,NA,TRBJ2-2,TRBV10-3
TGTGCCAGCAGCCTCCCGGGACTAGCGGGTCAAGAGACCCAGTACTTC,CASSLPGLAGQETQYF,TRBD2,few,TRBJ2-5,TRBV5-4
TGTGCCAGCTCACCACGGACGGGAATGGGCAATGAGCAGTTCTTC,CASSPRTGMGNEQFF,NA,NA,TRBJ2-1,TRBV18